The 11 T cell receptor beta chains below come from one sample, sequenced in a study of T-cell reconstitution after alpha-beta-depleted transplantation in children. For TCRbeta, the library was prepared with unique molecular identifiers. TCRdb itself ran the PCR reads through MiXCR, one entry per CDR3 protein. The sample consists of more than 550,000 distinct CDR3 sequences, roughly a tenth of them appearing once. The source was PBMCs from the stem cell graft donor, collected from the stem cell graft. These receptors came from a human donor who donated a stem cell graft to a child with acute myeloid leukemia.

This sequence joins TRBV20-1 and TRBJ2-7; 7 bases agree with TRBD1. V gave up 6 bases and J gave up 1 base; unmatched junction bases: 6. In germline, CDR1 is DFQATT, CDR2 SNEGSKA (reference sequence). This CDR3 comprises 13 residues. The CDR3 loop is CSAFRGTSYEQYF. CDR3 DNA sequence: TGCAGTGCGTTCAGGGGGACATCCTACGAGCAGTACTTC.

At least ten counts were recorded for this clonotype. The J gene is TRBJ2-5, the V gene TRBV10-3; 7 bases fit TRBD1. There are 15 residues in the CDR3. Germline-derived CDR1 and CDR2 are ENHRY and SYGVKD. V lost 3 bases and J lost 5; bases outside the gene matches: 9. The DNA of the CDR3 is TGTGCCATCAGTGAACAGGGGCGTATTCCGGAGACCCAGTACTTC. It is translated as CAISEQGRIPETQYF.

This clonotype was detected only a few times. The CDR3: CASSLSQAAYNEQFF. The CDR3 coding sequence is TGTGCCAGCAGCTTATCGCAGGCGGCCTACAATGAGCAGTTCTTC. The rearrangement links TRBV7-2 to TRBJ2-1; D unresolved. The CDR3 sequence is 15 residues long. Between the trimmed V and J ends, which lost 2 bases and 2 bases, there was a span of 10 bases. The V gene's germline CDR1 is SGHTA and CDR2 FQGNSA.

This clonotype was seen many times. J is TRBJ1-2 and V is TRBV12-3 or TRBV12-4; D perhaps matches TRBD1 (6 bases). The CDR3 has 13 residues. Trimming stripped 3 bases from V and 6 bases from J, with 11 bases between. The CDR3 region has the DNA TGTGCCAGCAGTTTGAATCCAGGGGATGGCTACACCTTC. Amino acid sequence: CASSLNPGDGYTF.

Only a few counts were recorded for this clonotype. This rearrangement joins TRBV6-1 to TRBJ2-7; no reliable D call. Between the trimmed V and J ends, which lost 6 bases and 3 bases, there was a span of 15 bases. The CDR3 has 14 amino acids. Germline CDR1 is MNHNS and CDR2 is SASEGT. The CDR3 region is CASSPSDGLYEQYF. Here the CDR3 DNA reads TGTGCCAGCAGCCCCTCGGACGGCCTCTACGAGCAGTACTTC.

This chain uses TRBV20-1 with TRBJ2-5; 8 bases line up with TRBD2. The CDR3 sequence is 15 residues long. Per the germline V gene, CDR1 is DFQATT and CDR2 is SNEGSKA (reference sequence). V lost 1 base, J lost 5 bases, and 9 bases stayed unmatched. The CDR3 spells CSARGRTSSMETQYF. Here the CDR3 DNA reads TGCAGTGCTAGAGGGAGGACTAGCTCGATGGAGACCCAGTACTTC.

The V and J genes are TRBV10-3 and TRBJ1-1; TRBD1 aligns across 9 bases. Germline values: CDR1 ENHRY, CDR2 SYGVKD. The V and J ends lost 6 bases and 1 base, in that order; junction bases with no gene match: 6. The CDR3 length is 15 residues. The CDR3 protein is CAIRGDRDKNTEAFF. The DNA for the CDR3 is TGTGCCATCAGAGGGGACAGGGACAAGAACACTGAAGCTTTCTTT.

In its sample, this clonotype was seen a few times. This sequence joins TRBV5-1 and TRBJ2-2; D might be TRBD2 (5 bases). V lost 2 bases, J lost 3 bases, and 11 bases lay in between. The germline V gene encodes CDR1 SGHRS and CDR2 YFSETQ. CDR3 length: 15 amino acids. CDR3 sequence reads: CASSLGGGDTGELFF. CDR3 nucleotide sequence: TGCGCCAGCAGCTTAGGCGGAGGAGACACCGGGGAGCTGTTTTTT.

The chain carries TRBV12-3 or TRBV12-4 and TRBJ2-2; 16 bases align to TRBD2. J lost 4 bases, V lost 3 bases, and 5 bases had no gene match. The CDR3 has 18 amino acids. The CDR3 reads CASSLGLAGGPGTGELFF. The CDR3 DNA reads TGTGCCAGCAGTTTGGGACTAGCGGGAGGGCCAGGCACCGGGGAGCTGTTTTTT.

Many counts were recorded for this clonotype. The chain has TRBV7-2 and TRBJ1-1; D remains unclear. Germline-derived CDR1 and CDR2 are SGHTA and FQGNSA. This CDR3 is 13 amino acids long. V lost 2 bases to trimming and J lost 1 base, with 5 bases between them. The CDR3 reads CASSLLWNTEAFF. The CDR3 DNA follows: TGTGCCAGCAGCTTACTCTGGAACACTGAAGCTTTCTTT.

The CDR3 bases are TGTGCCAGCAGAACTAACCCCGGGGCCAGGGAGCAGTTCTTC. Translating it yields CASRTNPGAREQFF. V usage is TRBV2 and J usage is TRBJ2-1; D may match TRBD1 or TRBD2 (5 bases each). Germline assignment: CDR1 SNHLY and CDR2 FYNNEI. V lost 6 bases and J 10 bases, leaving 19 bases between the germline ends. This CDR3 contains 14 residues.